This T cell receptor (beta chain) was found in a study of T cells in Graves' hyperthyroidism and ophthalmopathy. General observations from the study: A model of 13 V-J features distinguished ophthalmopathy from stable hyperthyroidism.

The V end was cut by 3 bases, the J end by 8 bases, with 20 bases between. This CDR3 is built from 15 residues. The germline V gene has CDR1 DFQATT and CDR2 SNEGSKA (reference sequence). This sample holds PBMCs from roughly 10 ml fresh peripheral blood. The sample holds a few counts of this clonotype. Antigen: not known. RNA transcripts provided the source from which TCR beta CDR3 regions were amplified. During a first-round RT-PCR of the TCR CDR3, the HTBI primer set was used. One entry per CDR3 protein results from TCRdb running MiXCR on the multiplex PCR reads. The table includes fewer than 900,000 distinct CDR3 sequences, around 20% detected once.

This rearrangement joins TRBV20-1 to TRBJ2-1; the D gene is possibly TRBD2 (6 bases). This clonotype was sampled from a woman aged 50 to 65 with Graves' hyperthyroidism that later progressed to Graves' ophthalmopathy. Specimen: blood. The CDR3 nucleotides read TGCAGTGCTAGCCTCCCGGACCTGGGAGGTTATGAGCAGTTCTTC. Translation: CSASLPDLGGYEQFF.